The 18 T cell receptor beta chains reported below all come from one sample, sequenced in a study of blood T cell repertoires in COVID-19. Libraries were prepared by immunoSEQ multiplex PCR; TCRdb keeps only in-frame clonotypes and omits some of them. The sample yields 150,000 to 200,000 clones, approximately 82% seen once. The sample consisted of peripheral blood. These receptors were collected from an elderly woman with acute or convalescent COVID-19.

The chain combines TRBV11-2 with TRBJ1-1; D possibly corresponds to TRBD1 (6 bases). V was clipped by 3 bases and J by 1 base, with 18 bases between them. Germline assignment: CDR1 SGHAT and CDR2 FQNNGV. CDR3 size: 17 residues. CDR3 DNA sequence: TGTGCCAGCAGCTTCTCTCTGGCAGGGGCCGCGAACACTGAAGCTTTCTTT. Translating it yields CASSFSLAGAANTEAFF.

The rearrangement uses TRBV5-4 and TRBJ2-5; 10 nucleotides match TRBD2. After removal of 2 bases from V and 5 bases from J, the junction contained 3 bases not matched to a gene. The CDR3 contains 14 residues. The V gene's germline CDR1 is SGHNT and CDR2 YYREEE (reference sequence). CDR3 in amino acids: CASSLPGLAETQYF. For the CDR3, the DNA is TGTGCCAGCAGCTTACCGGGACTAGCGGAGACCCAGTACTTC.

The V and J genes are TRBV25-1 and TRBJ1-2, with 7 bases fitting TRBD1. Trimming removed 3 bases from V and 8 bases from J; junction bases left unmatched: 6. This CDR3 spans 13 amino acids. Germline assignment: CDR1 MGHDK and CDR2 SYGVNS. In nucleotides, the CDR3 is TGTGCCAGCAGTGACCCGGGACAGAGGGGCTACACCTTC. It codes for CASSDPGQRGYTF.

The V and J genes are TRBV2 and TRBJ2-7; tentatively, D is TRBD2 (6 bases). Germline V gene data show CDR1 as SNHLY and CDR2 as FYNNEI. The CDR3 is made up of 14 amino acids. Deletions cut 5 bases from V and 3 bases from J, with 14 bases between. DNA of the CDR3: TGTGCCAGCAGTTCCTACGGGAGCCGCTACGAGCAGTACTTC. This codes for CASSSYGSRYEQYF. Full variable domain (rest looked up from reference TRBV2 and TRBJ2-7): EPEVTQTPSHQVTQMGQEVILRCVPISNHLYFYWYRQILGQKVEFLVSFYNNEISEKSEIFDDQFSVERPDGSNFTLKIRSTKLEDSAMYFCASSSYGSRYEQYFGPGTRLTVT.

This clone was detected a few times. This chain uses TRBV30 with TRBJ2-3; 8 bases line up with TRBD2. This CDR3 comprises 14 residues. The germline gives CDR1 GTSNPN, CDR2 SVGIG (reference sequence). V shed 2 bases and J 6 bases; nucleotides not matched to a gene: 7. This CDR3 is CAWSIGTSADTQYF. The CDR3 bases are TGTGCCTGGAGTATTGGGACTAGTGCCGATACGCAGTATTTT.

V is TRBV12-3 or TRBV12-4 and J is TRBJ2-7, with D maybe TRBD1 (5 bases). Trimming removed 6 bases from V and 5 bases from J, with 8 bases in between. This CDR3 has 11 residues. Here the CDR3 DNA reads TGTGCCAGCAGCATCAGGGACGAGCAGTACTTC. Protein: CASSIRDEQYF.

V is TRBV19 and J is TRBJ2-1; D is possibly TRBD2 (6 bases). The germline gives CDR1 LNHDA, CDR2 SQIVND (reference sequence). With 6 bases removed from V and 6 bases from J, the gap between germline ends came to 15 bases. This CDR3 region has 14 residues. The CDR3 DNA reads TGTGCCAGTAGGGAGGTAGCGGACACCAATGAGCAGTTCTTC. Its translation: CASREVADTNEQFF.

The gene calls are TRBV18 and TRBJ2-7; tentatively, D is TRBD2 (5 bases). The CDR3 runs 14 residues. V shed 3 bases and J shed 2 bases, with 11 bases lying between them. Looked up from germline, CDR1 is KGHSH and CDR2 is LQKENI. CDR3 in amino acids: CASSPWRSTYEQYF. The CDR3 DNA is TGTGCCAGCTCACCTTGGAGGTCTACCTACGAGCAGTACTTC.

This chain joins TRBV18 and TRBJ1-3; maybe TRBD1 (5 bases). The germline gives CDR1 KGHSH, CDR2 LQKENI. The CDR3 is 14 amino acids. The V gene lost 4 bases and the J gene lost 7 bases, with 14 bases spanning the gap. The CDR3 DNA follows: TGTGCCAGCTCACAAGACAGACTGGGGAACACCATATATTTT. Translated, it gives CASSQDRLGNTIYF.

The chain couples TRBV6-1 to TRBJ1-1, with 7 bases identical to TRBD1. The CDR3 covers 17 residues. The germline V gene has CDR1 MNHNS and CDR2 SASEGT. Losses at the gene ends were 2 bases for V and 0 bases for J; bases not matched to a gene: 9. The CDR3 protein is CASSETLWTGLNTEAFF. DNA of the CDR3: TGTGCCAGCAGTGAAACCCTGTGGACAGGCCTGAACACTGAAGCTTTCTTT.

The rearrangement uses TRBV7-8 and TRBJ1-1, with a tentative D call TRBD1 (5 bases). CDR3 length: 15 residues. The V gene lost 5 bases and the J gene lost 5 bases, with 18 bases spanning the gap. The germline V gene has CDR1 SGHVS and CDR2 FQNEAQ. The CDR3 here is CASSPAGGKGTEAFF. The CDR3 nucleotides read TGTGCCAGCAGCCCCGCCGGGGGTAAGGGGACTGAAGCTTTCTTT.

CDR3 amino acids: CASSLAQLNTEAFF. The DNA of the CDR3 is TGCGCCAGCAGCTTGGCACAGTTGAACACTGAAGCTTTCTTT. This sequence joins TRBV5-1 and TRBJ1-1, with D unclear. Germline CDR1 SGHRS, CDR2 YFSETQ. This CDR3 is built from 14 residues. V lost 0 bases and J 0 bases, leaving 6 bases between the germline ends.

The CDR3 reads CASSQGLAGNYEQYF. The CDR3 DNA reads TGCGCCAGCAGCCAAGGACTAGCGGGAAACTACGAGCAGTACTTC. The chain has TRBV4-3 and TRBJ2-7, with 11 bases identical to TRBD2. Germline-derived CDR1 and CDR2 are LGHNA and YSLEER. The CDR3 has 15 residues. The J segment lost 3 bases and the V segment lost 1 base, leaving 2 bases of the junction unmatched.

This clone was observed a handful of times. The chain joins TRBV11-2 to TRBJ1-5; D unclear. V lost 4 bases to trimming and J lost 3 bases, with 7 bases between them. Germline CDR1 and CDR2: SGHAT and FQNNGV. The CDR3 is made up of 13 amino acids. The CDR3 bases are TGTGCCAGCAGCTCGGGTGTCAATCAGCCCCAGCATTTT. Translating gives CASSSGVNQPQHF.

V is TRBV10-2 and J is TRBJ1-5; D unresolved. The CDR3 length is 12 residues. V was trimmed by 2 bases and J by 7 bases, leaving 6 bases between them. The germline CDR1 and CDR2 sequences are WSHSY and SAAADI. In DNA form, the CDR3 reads TGCGCCAGCAGTGAGCGCGCACAGCCCCAGCATTTT. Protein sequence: CASSERAQPQHF.

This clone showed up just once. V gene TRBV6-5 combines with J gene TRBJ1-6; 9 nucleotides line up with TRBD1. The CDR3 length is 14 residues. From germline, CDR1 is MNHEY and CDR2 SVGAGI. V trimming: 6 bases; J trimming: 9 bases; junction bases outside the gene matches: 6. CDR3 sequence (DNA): TGTGCCAGCAGATGGGACAGGGTGGCTTCACCCCTCCACTTT. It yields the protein CASRWDRVASPLHF.

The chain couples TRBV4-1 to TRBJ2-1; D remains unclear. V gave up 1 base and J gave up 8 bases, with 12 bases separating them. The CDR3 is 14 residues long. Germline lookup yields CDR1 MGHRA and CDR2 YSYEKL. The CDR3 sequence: CASSQGSRADEQFF. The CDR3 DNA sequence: TGCGCCAGCAGCCAAGGGTCCCGAGCCGATGAGCAGTTCTTC.

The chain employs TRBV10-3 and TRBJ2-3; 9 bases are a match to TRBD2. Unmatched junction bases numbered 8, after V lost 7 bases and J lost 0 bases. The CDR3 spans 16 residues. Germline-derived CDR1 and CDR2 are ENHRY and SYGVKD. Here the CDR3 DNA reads TGTGCCATCACCCCTAGCGGGAACCCCAGCACAGATACGCAGTATTTT. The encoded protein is CAITPSGNPSTDTQYF.